The following is a TCR beta chain sequence with its context. Antigen unknown. TCRdb re-called the RT-PCR reads with MiXCR, one entry per CDR3 protein. The repertoire holds about 520,000 distinct CDR3 sequences, with roughly 23% as singletons. The data derive from a study of response to subunit inactivated influenza vaccine. Whole-study findings and limits: With each seasonal influenza vaccination, the authors suggested, few new T cells are recruited.

The length of the CDR3 is 14 residues. CDR1 SQVTM and CDR2 ANQGSEA come from the germline V gene. Trimming cost V 5 bases and J 8 bases, with 19 bases left between them. The chain is built from TRBV29-1 and TRBJ2-1, with D perhaps matching TRBD2 (7 bases). The material was CD4+ T cells sorted from PBMCs, obtained about 5 days after vaccination. The clonotype was recovered from a man between 45 and 60 years old who received an inactivated influenza vaccine. Here the CDR3 reads CSVFRGGFTDEQFF. The CDR3 DNA reads as TGCAGCGTTTTTAGGGGGGGGTTTACCGATGAGCAGTTCTTC.